The T cell receptor beta chain under discussion was sequenced for a study of T cell repertoires in cytomegalovirus infection. As for the study in general: Matching HLA type and CMV infection were both indicated by public TCR beta signatures.

The germline V gene has CDR1 SGHKS and CDR2 YYEKEE (reference sequence). The CDR3 length is 12 residues. V lost 4 bases and J 3 bases, leaving 8 bases between the germline ends. TCRdb recomputed calls from the reads with MiXCR, one row per CDR3 protein. The profile covers about 460,000 distinct CDR3 sequences, with around 11% appearing a single time and roughly 10% taken by the ten largest. This clonotype was recorded many times. V gene TRBV5-5 combines with J gene TRBJ2-7; D possibly corresponds to TRBD2 (6 bases). The sequence was obtained from a human donor in good health (CMV status not recorded). Some clones in this sample may be carry-over from other donors' samples. The sample was PBMCs. This CDR3 reads CASSTGLYEQYF. CDR3 bases: TGTGCCAGCAGCACGGGACTCTACGAGCAGTACTTC.